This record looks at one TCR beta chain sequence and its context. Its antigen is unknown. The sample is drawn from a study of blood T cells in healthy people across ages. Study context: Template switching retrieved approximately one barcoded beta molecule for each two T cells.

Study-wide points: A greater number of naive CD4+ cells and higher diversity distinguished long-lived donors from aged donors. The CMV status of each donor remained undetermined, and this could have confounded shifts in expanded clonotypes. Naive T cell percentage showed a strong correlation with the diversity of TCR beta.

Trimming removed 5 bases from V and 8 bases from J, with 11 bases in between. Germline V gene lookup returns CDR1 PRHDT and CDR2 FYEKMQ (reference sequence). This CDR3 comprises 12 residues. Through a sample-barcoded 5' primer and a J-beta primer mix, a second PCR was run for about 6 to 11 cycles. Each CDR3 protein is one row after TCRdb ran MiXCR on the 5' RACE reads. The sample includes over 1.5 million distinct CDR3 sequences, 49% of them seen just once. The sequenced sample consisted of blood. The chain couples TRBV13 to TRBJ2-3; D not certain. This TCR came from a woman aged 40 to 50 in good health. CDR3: CASSHPRATQYF. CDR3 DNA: TGTGCCAGCAGCCATCCTAGGGCTACGCAGTATTTT.